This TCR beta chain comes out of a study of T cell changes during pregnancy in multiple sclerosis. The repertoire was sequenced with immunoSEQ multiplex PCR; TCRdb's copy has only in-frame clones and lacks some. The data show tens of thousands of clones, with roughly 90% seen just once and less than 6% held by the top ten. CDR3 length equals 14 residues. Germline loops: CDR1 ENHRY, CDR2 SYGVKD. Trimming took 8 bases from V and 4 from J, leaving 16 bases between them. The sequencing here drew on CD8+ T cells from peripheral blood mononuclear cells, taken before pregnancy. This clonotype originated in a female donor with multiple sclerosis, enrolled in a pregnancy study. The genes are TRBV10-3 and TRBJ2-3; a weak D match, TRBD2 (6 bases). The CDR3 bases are TGTGCCATCCTCAGGGAGGAGGGTGCAGATACGCAGTATTTT. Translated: CAILREEGADTQYF.